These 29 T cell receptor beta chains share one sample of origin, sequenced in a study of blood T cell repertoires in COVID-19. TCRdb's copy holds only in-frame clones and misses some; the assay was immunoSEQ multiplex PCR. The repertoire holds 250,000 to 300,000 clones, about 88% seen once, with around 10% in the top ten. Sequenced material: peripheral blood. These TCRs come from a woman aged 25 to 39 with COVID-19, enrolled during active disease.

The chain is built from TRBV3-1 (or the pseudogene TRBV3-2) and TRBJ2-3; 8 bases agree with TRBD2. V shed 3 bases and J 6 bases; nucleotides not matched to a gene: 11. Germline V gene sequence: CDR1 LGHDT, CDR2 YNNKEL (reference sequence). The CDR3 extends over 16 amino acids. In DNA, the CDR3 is TGTGCCAGCAGCCACCGCCCGGGACTAGACGCTGATACGCAGTATTTT. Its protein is CASSHRPGLDADTQYF.

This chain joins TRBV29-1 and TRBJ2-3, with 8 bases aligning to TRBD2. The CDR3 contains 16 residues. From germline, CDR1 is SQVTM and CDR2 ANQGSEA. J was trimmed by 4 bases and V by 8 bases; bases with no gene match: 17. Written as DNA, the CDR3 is TGCAGCTTGCTAACCCCGGGACTAGGCAGTGCAGATACGCAGTATTTT. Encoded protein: CSLLTPGLGSADTQYF.

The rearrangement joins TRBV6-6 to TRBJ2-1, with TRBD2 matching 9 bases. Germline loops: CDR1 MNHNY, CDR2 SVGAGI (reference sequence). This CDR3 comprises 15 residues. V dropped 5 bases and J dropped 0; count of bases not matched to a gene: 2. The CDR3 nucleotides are TGTGCCAGCAGTCTAGCGGGAAGCTCCTACAATGAGCAGTTCTTC. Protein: CASSLAGSSYNEQFF.

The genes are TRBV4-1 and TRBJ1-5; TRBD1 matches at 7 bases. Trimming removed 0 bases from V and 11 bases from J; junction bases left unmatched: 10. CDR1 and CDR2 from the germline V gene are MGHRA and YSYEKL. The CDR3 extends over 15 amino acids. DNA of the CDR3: TGCGCCAGCAGCCAAGAGGGACAGCGTAGGGTAGCCCAGCATTTT. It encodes CASSQEGQRRVAQHF.

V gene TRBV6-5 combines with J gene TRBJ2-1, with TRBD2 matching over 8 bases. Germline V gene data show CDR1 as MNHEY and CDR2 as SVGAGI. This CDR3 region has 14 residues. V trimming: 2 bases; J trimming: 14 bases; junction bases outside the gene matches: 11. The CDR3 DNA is TGTGCCAGCAGTTACAGGGGGAGCGGGAGAGGGGAGTTCTTC. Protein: CASSYRGSGRGEFF.

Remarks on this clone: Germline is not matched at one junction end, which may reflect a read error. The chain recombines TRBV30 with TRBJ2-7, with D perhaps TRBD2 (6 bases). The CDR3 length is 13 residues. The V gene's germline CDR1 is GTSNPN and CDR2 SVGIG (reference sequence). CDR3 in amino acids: CAGRNRAGSEQYF. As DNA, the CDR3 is TGTGCCGGGAGAAATCGGGCCGGGAGCGAGCAGTACTTC.

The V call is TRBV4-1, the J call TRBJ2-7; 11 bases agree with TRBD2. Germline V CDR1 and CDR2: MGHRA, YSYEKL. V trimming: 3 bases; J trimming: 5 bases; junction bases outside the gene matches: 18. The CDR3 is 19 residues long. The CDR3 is CASSQEAFSGRAKGHEQYF. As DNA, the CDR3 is TGCGCCAGCAGCCAGGAGGCCTTTAGCGGGAGGGCCAAGGGCCACGAGCAGTACTTC.

DNA of the CDR3: TGTGCCAGCAGCTCAGAATCATATAATTCACCCCTCCACTTT. Residues: CASSSESYNSPLHF. The chain is built from TRBV7-2 and TRBJ1-6; D gene uncertain. V was trimmed by 4 bases and J by 4 bases, leaving 8 bases between them. This CDR3 comprises 14 residues. Per germline, CDR1 SGHTA and CDR2 FQGNSA.

The CDR3 loop reads CASSPIAEGTEAFF. The CDR3, as DNA: TGTGCCAGCTCCCCCATAGCGGAGGGGACTGAAGCTTTCTTT. The chain combines TRBV18 with TRBJ1-1; D may be TRBD1 (5 bases). The CDR3 is 14 amino acids. The germline V gene encodes CDR1 KGHSH and CDR2 LQKENI. V shed 6 bases and J shed 5 bases, with 16 bases lying between them.

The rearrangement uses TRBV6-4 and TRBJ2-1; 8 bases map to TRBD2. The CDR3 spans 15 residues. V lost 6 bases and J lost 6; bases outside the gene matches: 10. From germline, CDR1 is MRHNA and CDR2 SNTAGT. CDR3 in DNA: TGTGCCAGCAGCGCGACTAGCGCCTCGAGCAATGAGCAGTTCTTC. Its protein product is CASSATSASSNEQFF.

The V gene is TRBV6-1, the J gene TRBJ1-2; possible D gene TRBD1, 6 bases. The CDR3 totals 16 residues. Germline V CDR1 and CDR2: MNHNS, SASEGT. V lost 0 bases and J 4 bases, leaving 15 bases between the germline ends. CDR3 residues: CASSEALQGLGYGYTF. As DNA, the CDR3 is TGTGCCAGCAGTGAAGCGCTACAGGGTCTAGGCTATGGCTACACCTTC.

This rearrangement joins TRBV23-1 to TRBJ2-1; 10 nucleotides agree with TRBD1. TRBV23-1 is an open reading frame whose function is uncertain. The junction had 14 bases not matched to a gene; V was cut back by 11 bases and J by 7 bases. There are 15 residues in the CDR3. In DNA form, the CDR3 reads TGCGCCGCCCTACACCCGGGACAGGGGAAGAATGAGCAGTTCTTC. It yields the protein CAALHPGQGKNEQFF.

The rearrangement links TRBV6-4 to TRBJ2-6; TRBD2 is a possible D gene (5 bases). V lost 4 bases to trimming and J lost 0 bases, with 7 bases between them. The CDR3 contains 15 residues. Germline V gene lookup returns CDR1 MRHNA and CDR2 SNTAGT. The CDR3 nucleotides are TGTGCCAGCAGTGTGACTAACTCTGGGGCCAACGTCCTGACTTTC. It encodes CASSVTNSGANVLTF.

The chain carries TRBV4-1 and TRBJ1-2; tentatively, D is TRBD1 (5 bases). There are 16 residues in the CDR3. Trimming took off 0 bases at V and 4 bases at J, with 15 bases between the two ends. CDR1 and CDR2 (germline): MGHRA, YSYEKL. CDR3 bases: TGCGCCAGCAGCCAAGATTTAGGGGCCGGGCTCTATGGCTACACCTTC. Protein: CASSQDLGAGLYGYTF.

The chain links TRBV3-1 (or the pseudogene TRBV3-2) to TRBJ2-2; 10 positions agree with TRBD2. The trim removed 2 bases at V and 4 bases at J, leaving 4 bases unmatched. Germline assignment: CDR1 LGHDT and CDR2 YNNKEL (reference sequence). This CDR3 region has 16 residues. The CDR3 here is CASSQRSSGSTGELFF. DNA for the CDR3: TGTGCCAGCAGCCAAAGGTCTAGCGGGAGCACCGGGGAGCTGTTTTTT.

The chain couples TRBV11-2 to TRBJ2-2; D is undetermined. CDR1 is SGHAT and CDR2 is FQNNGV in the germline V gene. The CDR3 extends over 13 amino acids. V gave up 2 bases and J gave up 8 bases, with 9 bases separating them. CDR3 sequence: CASSLSQAGELFF. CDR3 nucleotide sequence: TGTGCCAGCAGCTTATCTCAGGCGGGGGAGCTGTTTTTT.

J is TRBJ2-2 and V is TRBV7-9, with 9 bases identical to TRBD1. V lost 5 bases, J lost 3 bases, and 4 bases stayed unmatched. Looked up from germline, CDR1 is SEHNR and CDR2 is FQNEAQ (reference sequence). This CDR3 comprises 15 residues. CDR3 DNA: TGTGCCAGCAGCGTAACAGGGGGCTACACCGGGGAGCTGTTTTTT. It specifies CASSVTGGYTGELFF.

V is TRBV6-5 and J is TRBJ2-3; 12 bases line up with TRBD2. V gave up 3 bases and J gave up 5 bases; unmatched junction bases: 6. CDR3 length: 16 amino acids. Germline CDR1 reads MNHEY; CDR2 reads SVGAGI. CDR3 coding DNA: TGTGCCAGCAGTTATCACCTAGCGGGAGGGGGAGATACGCAGTATTTT. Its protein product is CASSYHLAGGGDTQYF.

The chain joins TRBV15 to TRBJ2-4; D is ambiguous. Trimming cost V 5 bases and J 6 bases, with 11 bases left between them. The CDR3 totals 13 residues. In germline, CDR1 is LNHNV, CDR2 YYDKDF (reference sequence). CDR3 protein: CATSDRLGNIQYF. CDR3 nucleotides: TGTGCCACCAGCGACCGACTTGGAAACATTCAGTACTTC.

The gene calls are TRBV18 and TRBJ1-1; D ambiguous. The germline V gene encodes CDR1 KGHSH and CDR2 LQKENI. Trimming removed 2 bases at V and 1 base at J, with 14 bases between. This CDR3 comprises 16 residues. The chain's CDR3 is CASSPAGTGSNTEAFF. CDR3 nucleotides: TGTGCCAGCTCACCAGCTGGAACGGGGTCGAACACTGAAGCTTTCTTT.

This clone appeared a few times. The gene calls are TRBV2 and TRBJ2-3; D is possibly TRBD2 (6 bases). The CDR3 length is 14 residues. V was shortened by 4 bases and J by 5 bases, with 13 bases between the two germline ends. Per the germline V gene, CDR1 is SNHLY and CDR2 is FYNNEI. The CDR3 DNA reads TGTGCCAGCAGTGTAGCTGGAGGGATAGATACGCAGTATTTT. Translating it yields CASSVAGGIDTQYF.

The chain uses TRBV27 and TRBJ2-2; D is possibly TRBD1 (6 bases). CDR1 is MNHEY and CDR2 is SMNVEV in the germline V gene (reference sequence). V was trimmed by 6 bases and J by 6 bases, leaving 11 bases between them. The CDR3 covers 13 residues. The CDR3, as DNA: TGTGCCAGCAGCCTAACAGGGCCCGGGGAGCTGTTTTTT. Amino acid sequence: CASSLTGPGELFF.

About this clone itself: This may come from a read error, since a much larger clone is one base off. The CDR3 loop reads CASSLDRNTEAFF. CDR3 sequence (DNA): TGTGCCAGCAGCTTAGACAGGAACACTGAAGCTTTCTTT. The V and J genes are TRBV7-9 and TRBJ1-1, with no clear D. CDR3 size: 13 residues. V was trimmed by 1 base and J by 1 base, leaving 4 bases between them. Germline CDR1 reads SEHNR; CDR2 reads FQNEAQ (reference sequence).

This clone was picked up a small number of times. CDR3 sequence reads: CASSLGHYGYTF. CDR3 DNA sequence: TGTGCCAGCAGCTTAGGGCACTATGGCTACACCTTC. The chain is built from TRBV11-2 and TRBJ1-2; D ambiguous. V lost 1 base, J lost 3 bases, and 3 bases lay in between. The CDR3 is made up of 12 amino acids. Looked up from germline, CDR1 is SGHAT and CDR2 is FQNNGV.

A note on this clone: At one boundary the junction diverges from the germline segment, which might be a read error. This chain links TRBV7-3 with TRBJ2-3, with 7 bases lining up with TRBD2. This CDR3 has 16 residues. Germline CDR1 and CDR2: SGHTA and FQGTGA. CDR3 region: CASSLTLAEATDTQYF. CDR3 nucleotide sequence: TGTGCCAGCAGCCTAACCCTAGCGGAGGCCACAGATACGCAGTATTTT.

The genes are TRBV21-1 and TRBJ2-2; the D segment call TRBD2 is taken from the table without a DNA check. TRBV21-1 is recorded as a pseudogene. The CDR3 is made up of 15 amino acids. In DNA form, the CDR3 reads TGTGCCAGCAGCAAAAGGACTAGAAGGACCGGGGAGCTGTTTTTT. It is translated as CASSKRTRRTGELFF.

CDR3 loop: CASSPGTAKISAYTF. The CDR3 DNA reads as TGTGCCAGCAGTCCCGGGACAGCCAAAATTTCAGCCTACACCTTC. This rearrangement joins TRBV6-5 to TRBJ1-2, with 7 bases fitting TRBD1. This CDR3 spans 15 amino acids. Trimming cost V 5 bases and J 10 bases; bases outside gene matches: 16. Germline V gene sequence: CDR1 MNHEY, CDR2 SVGAGI.

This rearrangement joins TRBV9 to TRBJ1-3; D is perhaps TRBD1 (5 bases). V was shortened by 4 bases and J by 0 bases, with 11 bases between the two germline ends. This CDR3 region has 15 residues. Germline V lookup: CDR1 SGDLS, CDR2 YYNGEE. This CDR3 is CASSPQAFSGNTIYF. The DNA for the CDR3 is TGTGCCAGCAGCCCACAGGCGTTCTCTGGAAACACCATATATTTT.

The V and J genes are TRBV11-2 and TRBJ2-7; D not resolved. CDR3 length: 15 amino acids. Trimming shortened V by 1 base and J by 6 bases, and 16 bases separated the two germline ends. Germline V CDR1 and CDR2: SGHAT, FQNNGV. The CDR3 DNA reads TGTGCCAGCAGCTTAGGAAGGCAGGATCGTATCGAGCAGTACTTC. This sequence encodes CASSLGRQDRIEQYF. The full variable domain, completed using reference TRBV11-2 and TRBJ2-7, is EAGVAQSPRYKIIEKRQSVAFWCNPISGHATLYWYQQILGQGPKLLIQFQNNGVVDDSQLPKDRFSAERLKGVDSTLKIQPAKLEDSAVYLCASSLGRQDRIEQYFGPGTRLTVT.